Below are 26 T cell receptor beta chains sequenced from a single sample in a study of blood T cell repertoires in COVID-19. Method: immunoSEQ multiplex PCR; TCRdb's copy keeps in-frame clones and lacks some. In the table there are 200,000 to 300,000 clones, around nine tenths of which are singletons. The sample taken for sequencing was peripheral blood. Receptor source: an older woman with COVID-19, enrolled during active disease.

The rearrangement joins TRBV3-1 (or the pseudogene TRBV3-2) to TRBJ2-3; maybe TRBD1 (6 bases). This CDR3 comprises 15 residues. The germline V gene encodes CDR1 LGHDT and CDR2 YNNKEL (reference sequence). V shed 3 bases and J shed 3 bases, with 13 bases lying between them. This CDR3 is CASSHKRTGTDTQYF. CDR3 coding DNA: TGTGCCAGCAGCCACAAAAGAACAGGGACAGATACGCAGTATTTT.

This clone was seen a single time. This sequence joins TRBV30 and TRBJ2-5, with D possibly TRBD1 on 6 matching bases. Germline V gene data show CDR1 as GTSNPN and CDR2 as SVGIG (reference sequence). The CDR3 covers 14 residues. V dropped 2 bases and J dropped 7 bases, with 17 bases sitting between them. CDR3 in amino acids: CAWSPSDRLGTQYF. CDR3 in DNA: TGTGCCTGGAGTCCTTCGGACAGATTAGGGACCCAGTACTTC.

The rearrangement links TRBV5-4 to TRBJ1-2; 7 bases fit TRBD1. There are 14 residues in the CDR3. The V segment lost 3 bases and the J segment 2 bases; nucleotides outside the gene matches: 4. Germline values: CDR1 SGHNT, CDR2 YYREEE (reference sequence). The CDR3 nucleotides are TGTGCCAGCAGCTCCCCAGGGGGAAACTATGGCTACACCTTC. It yields the protein CASSSPGGNYGYTF.

The chain uses TRBV7-2 and TRBJ2-5; a weak D match, TRBD2 (5 bases). The V and J ends lost 5 bases and 6 bases respectively, with 10 bases between them. CDR3 length equals 12 residues. The germline gives CDR1 SGHTA, CDR2 FQGNSA. Here the CDR3 DNA reads TGTGCCAGCAGCCGATCGGGAAAGACCCAGTACTTC. Amino acids: CASSRSGKTQYF.

CDR3 coding DNA: TGTGCCAGCAGCCGACAGGCTGACTATGGCTACACCTTC. Translating gives CASSRQADYGYTF. The chain is built from TRBV6-5 and TRBJ1-2, with TRBD1 as a possible D gene (6 bases). This CDR3 has 13 residues. Deletions cut 6 bases from V and 3 bases from J, with 11 bases between. The germline V gene has CDR1 MNHEY and CDR2 SVGAGI.

This chain links TRBV23-1 with TRBJ1-1, with D possibly being TRBD1 (5 bases). TRBV23-1 qualifies as an ORF whose function is uncertain. The length of the CDR3 is 15 residues. V lost 0 bases to trimming and J lost 3 bases, with 11 bases between them. CDR3 sequence reads: CASSQSRGSYTEAFF. The CDR3 nucleotides read TGCGCCAGCAGTCAATCGCGGGGGTCGTACACTGAAGCTTTCTTT.

The gene calls are TRBV7-2 and TRBJ2-7, with 11 bases that match TRBD2. The CDR3 consists of 17 residues. V gave up 5 bases and J gave up 2 bases; unmatched junction bases: 11. Germline loops: CDR1 SGHTA, CDR2 FQGNSA. The CDR3 is CASSHRRTSGPAYEQYF. In nucleotides, the CDR3 is TGTGCCAGCAGCCACCGGCGGACTAGCGGGCCTGCCTACGAGCAGTACTTC.

This chain connects TRBV28 to TRBJ1-2, with D tentatively TRBD1 (6 bases). The CDR3 consists of 15 residues. V lost 5 bases to trimming and J lost 4 bases, with 17 bases between them. Germline V gene lookup returns CDR1 MDHEN and CDR2 SYDVKM. The DNA for the CDR3 is TGTGCCAGCAGTCCCCGGGGACAAGCCGTCTATGGCTACACCTTC. Its translation is CASSPRGQAVYGYTF.

CDR3: CASSTTTSGRAKNIQYF. CDR3 DNA: TGTGCCAGCAGCACAACGACTAGCGGGAGGGCCAAAAACATTCAGTACTTC. V is TRBV7-2 and J is TRBJ2-4; 13 nucleotides align to TRBD2. The CDR3 is made up of 17 amino acids. After removal of 5 bases from V and 1 base from J, the junction contained 5 bases not matched to a gene. Germline V gives CDR1 SGHTA, CDR2 FQGNSA.

The chain employs TRBV2 and TRBJ2-7; 8 nucleotides agree with TRBD2. This CDR3 has 14 residues. Trimming at V came to 4 bases and at J to 3 bases, leaving 5 bases not matched to a gene. Germline CDR1 and CDR2: SNHLY and FYNNEI. The CDR3 loop reads CASSAGTSFYEQYF. The CDR3 nucleotides are TGTGCCAGCAGTGCTGGGACTAGTTTCTACGAGCAGTACTTC.

This clone appeared a single time. The rearrangement joins TRBV7-8 to TRBJ1-1; D is perhaps TRBD1 (5 bases). The CDR3 length is 15 residues. The ends were cut back, 1 base at V and 7 bases at J, with 16 bases in the middle. Germline assignment: CDR1 SGHVS and CDR2 FQNEAQ. Here the CDR3 DNA reads TGTGCCAGCAGCTTAGTCGTCAGGGCATCGGGTGAAGCTTTCTTT. Translating it yields CASSLVVRASGEAFF.

The rearrangement links TRBV6-5 to TRBJ1-3; 7 nucleotides line up with TRBD1. The CDR3 consists of 15 residues. The germline V gene has CDR1 MNHEY and CDR2 SVGAGI. Trimming cost V 6 bases and J 0 bases; bases outside gene matches: 5. CDR3: CASRWDRASGNTIYF. DNA for the CDR3: TGTGCCAGCAGGTGGGACAGAGCCTCTGGAAACACCATATATTTT.

The genes are TRBV4-1 and TRBJ2-2; tentative D call: TRBD1 (6 bases). This CDR3 is built from 14 residues. V was pared by 3 bases and J by 6 bases, with 11 bases between. Germline V CDR1 and CDR2: MGHRA, YSYEKL. In DNA, the CDR3 is TGCGCCAGCAGCCACCTTACAGGGTCCGGGGAGCTGTTTTTT. Encoded protein: CASSHLTGSGELFF.

The rearrangement joins TRBV7-3 to TRBJ2-1, with 13 nucleotides matching TRBD2. Germline V CDR1 and CDR2: SGHTA, FQGTGA. V lost 1 base, J lost 1 base, and 7 bases stayed unmatched. The CDR3 sequence is 19 residues long. The CDR3 region is CASSLRGTSGIGSYNEQFF. Here the CDR3 DNA reads TGTGCCAGCAGCTTAAGGGGGACTAGCGGGATCGGGTCCTACAATGAGCAGTTCTTC.

The genes are TRBV28 and TRBJ2-1; D remains unclear. Germline CDR1 MDHEN, CDR2 SYDVKM. Trimming shortened V by 10 bases and J by 3 bases, and 16 bases separated the two germline ends. The CDR3 extends over 14 amino acids. The CDR3 DNA follows: TGTGCCACCAAGGCGACAAACAACTACAATGAGCAGTTCTTC. Translation: CATKATNNYNEQFF.

The chain couples TRBV6-5 to TRBJ1-5; a weak D match, TRBD1 (6 bases). Trimming took 4 bases from V and 2 from J, leaving 15 bases between them. Germline assignment: CDR1 MNHEY and CDR2 SVGAGI. The CDR3 runs 16 residues. The CDR3, as DNA: TGTGCCAGCAGTTCCTACAGGGCCGGGGGCAATCAGCCCCAGCATTTT. Protein: CASSSYRAGGNQPQHF.

This clone was seen more than once but under ten times. V usage is TRBV4-1 and J usage is TRBJ2-3; 9 nucleotides match TRBD2. There are 17 residues in the CDR3. V was pared by 4 bases and J by 2 bases, with 10 bases of the junction left unmatched. Per germline, CDR1 MGHRA and CDR2 YSYEKL. In DNA, the CDR3 is TGCGCCAGCAGCCCCAAGACCGTAGCGGGAGCCACAGATACGCAGTATTTT. Translated: CASSPKTVAGATDTQYF.

The chain uses TRBV9 and TRBJ1-2; D gene ambiguous. The CDR3 contains 12 residues. Germline CDR1 and CDR2: SGDLS and YYNGEE. The ends were cut back, 4 bases at V and 8 bases at J, with 12 bases in the middle. DNA for the CDR3: TGTGCCAGCAGCTCCTCACGGAGGGGCTACACCTTC. It codes for CASSSSRRGYTF.

This chain links TRBV7-2 with TRBJ2-1, with D perhaps matching TRBD2 (6 bases). The CDR3 is 14 residues long. V lost 5 bases to trimming and J lost 4 bases, with 12 bases between them. Germline CDR1 SGHTA, CDR2 FQGNSA. CDR3 sequence reads: CASSILSGYNEQFF. DNA of the CDR3: TGTGCCAGCAGCATCCTCAGCGGGTACAATGAGCAGTTCTTC.

This chain connects TRBV13 to TRBJ2-3; D unclear. Per the germline V gene, CDR1 is PRHDT and CDR2 is FYEKMQ (reference sequence). The CDR3 length is 14 residues. Trimming took 5 bases from V and 5 from J, leaving 14 bases between them. The CDR3 nucleotides read TGTGCCAGCAGCCCTCGTCTAAAAAAAGATACGCAGTATTTT. This translates into CASSPRLKKDTQYF. The variable domain in full, with the rest retrieved from reference TRBV13 and TRBJ2-3, is AAGVIQSPRHLIKEKRETATLKCYPIPRHDTVYWYQQGPGQDPQFLISFYEKMQSDKGSIPDRFSAQQFSDYHSELNMSSLELGDSALYFCASSPRLKKDTQYFGPGTRLTVL.

The chain carries TRBV15 and TRBJ2-7; TRBD2 matches 10 bases. Unmatched junction bases numbered 9, after V lost 4 bases and J lost 6 bases. This CDR3 contains 15 residues. Germline assignment: CDR1 LNHNV and CDR2 YYDKDF (reference sequence). Written as DNA, the CDR3 is TGTGCCACCAGCACCAGCGGGAGGGCGTTCTCCGAGCAGTACTTC. Its translation is CATSTSGRAFSEQYF.

The sample holds many counts of this clone. The V and J genes are TRBV6-2 or TRBV6-3 and TRBJ1-1; D is unresolved. CDR3 length: 13 amino acids. Trimming removed 6 bases at V and 1 base at J, with 9 bases between. Germline V CDR1 and CDR2: MNHEY, SVGEGT. CDR3 sequence reads: CASSQTKNTEAFF. In DNA form, the CDR3 reads TGTGCCAGCAGCCAAACAAAGAACACTGAAGCTTTCTTT.

The chain's CDR3 is CASPGTGDEKLFF. DNA for the CDR3: TGCGCCAGCCCCGGGACAGGGGATGAAAAACTGTTTTTT. V is TRBV5-1 and J is TRBJ1-4, with 10 positions matching TRBD1. From germline, CDR1 is SGHRS and CDR2 YFSETQ. The CDR3 covers 13 residues. Germline trimming cut 7 bases from V and 6 bases from J; bases unmatched to any gene: 3.

This clone was observed a handful of times. The J gene is TRBJ1-3, the V gene TRBV6-5, with D possibly TRBD1 on 5 matching bases. In germline, CDR1 is MNHEY, CDR2 SVGAGI. The CDR3 spans 14 residues. Trimming took off 2 bases at V and 3 bases at J, with 8 bases between the two ends. CDR3 in amino acids: CASSYGGVGNTIYF. CDR3 in DNA: TGTGCCAGCAGTTACGGAGGGGTTGGAAACACCATATATTTT.

This clone was detected only a few times. The chain carries TRBV3-1 (or the pseudogene TRBV3-2) and TRBJ2-5, with a weak D call TRBD2 (6 bases). CDR1 and CDR2 from the germline V gene are LGHDT and YNNKEL (reference sequence). This CDR3 is built from 13 residues. V lost 1 base and J 7 bases, leaving 10 bases between the germline ends. CDR3 sequence: CASSQVMRGTQYF. CDR3 DNA: TGTGCCAGCAGCCAAGTGATGCGGGGGACCCAGTACTTC.

Only one count was recorded for this clone. CDR3 DNA: TGTGCCAGCAGTTTAGCCGGACAGGCCTCTGGAAACACCATATATTTT. This translates into CASSLAGQASGNTIYF. The V call is TRBV28, the J call TRBJ1-3, with TRBD1 identical over 7 bases. The CDR3 length is 16 residues. V was pared by 2 bases and J by 0 bases, with 4 bases of the junction left unmatched. CDR1 is MDHEN, CDR2 SYDVKM, per germline.